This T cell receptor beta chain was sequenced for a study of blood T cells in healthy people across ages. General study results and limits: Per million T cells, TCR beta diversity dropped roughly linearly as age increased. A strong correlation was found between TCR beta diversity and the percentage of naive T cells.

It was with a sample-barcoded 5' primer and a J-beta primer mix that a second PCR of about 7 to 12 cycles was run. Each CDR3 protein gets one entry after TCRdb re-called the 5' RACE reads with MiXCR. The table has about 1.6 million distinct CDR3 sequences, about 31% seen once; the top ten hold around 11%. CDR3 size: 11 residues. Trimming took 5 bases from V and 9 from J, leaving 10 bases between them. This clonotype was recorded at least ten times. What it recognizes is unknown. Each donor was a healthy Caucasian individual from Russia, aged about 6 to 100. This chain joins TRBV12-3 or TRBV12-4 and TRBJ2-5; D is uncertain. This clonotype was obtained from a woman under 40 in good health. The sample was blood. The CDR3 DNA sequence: TGTGCCAGCAGTCAAGACACCTCCCAGTACTTC. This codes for CASSQDTSQYF.